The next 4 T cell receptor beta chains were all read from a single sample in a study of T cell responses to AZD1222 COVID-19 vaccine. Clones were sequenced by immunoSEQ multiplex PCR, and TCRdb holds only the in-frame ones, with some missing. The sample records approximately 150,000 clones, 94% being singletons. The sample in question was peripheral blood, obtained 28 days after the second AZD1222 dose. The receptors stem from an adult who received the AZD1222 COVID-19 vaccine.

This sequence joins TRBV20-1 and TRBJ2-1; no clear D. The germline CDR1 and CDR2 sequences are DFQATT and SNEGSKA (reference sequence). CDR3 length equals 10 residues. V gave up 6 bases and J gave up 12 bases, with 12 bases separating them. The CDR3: CSAGPHGQFF. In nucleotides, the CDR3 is TGCAGTGCAGGCCCCCATGGGCAGTTCTTC.

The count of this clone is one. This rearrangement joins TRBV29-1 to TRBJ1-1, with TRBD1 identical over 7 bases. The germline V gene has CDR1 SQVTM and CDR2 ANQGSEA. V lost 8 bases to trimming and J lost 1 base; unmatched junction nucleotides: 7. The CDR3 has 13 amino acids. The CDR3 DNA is TGCAGCTCGTCCCGGGACAGGAACACTGAAGCTTTCTTT. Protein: CSSSRDRNTEAFF.

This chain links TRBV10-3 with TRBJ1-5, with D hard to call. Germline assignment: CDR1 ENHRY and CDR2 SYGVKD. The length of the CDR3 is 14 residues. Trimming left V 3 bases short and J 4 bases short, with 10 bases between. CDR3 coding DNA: TGTGCCATCAGTGACCCCGGCAGGAATCAGCCCCAGCATTTT. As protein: CAISDPGRNQPQHF.

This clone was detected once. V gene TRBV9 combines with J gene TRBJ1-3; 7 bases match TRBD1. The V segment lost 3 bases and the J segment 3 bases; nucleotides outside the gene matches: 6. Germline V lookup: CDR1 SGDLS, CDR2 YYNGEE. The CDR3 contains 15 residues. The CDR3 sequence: CASSGGGLYGNTIYF. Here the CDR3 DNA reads TGTGCCAGCAGCGGAGGGGGCTTGTATGGAAACACCATATATTTT.